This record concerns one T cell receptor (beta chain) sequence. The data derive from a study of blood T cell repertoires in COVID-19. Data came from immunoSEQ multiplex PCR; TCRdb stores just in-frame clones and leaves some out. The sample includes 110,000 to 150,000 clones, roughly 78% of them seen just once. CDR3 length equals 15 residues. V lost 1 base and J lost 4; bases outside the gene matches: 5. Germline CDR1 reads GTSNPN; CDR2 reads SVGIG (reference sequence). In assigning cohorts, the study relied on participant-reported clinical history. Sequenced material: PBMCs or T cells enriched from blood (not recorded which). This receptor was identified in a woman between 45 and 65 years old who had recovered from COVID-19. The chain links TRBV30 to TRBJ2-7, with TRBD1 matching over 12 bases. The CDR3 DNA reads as TGTGCCTGGAGTGGCGGGACAGGGGGCTCATACGAGCAGTACTTC. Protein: CAWSGGTGGSYEQYF.